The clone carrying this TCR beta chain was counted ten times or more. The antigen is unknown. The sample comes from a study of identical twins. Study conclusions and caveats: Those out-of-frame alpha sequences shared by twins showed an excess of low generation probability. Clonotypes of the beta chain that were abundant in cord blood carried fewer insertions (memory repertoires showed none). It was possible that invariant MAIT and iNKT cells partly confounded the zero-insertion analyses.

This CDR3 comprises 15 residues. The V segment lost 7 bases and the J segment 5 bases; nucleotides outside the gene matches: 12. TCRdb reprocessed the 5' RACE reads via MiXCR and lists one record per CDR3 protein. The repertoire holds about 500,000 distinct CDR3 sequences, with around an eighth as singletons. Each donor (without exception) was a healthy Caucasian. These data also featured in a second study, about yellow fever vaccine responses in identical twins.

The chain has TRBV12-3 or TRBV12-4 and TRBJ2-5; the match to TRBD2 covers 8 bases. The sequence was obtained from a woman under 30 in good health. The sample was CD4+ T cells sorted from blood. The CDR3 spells CASTSRGGGVETQYF. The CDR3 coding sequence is TGTGCCAGCACCTCACGGGGGGGAGGAGTTGAGACCCAGTACTTC.